A selection of T cell receptor beta chains follows, all from one sample in a study of shared clonotypes between healthy human individuals. Clones were sequenced by immunoSEQ multiplex PCR, and TCRdb holds only the in-frame ones, with some missing. There are more than 2,000,000 clones in the sample; more than 80% occur only once, and around 0.4% lies in the top ten. Sequences were obtained from naive CD4+ T cells from PBMCs. The source of these receptors is a man aged 18-30 years in good health. Some clones in this sample may be carry-over from other donors' samples. Each CDR3 is given with its conserved first and last residue. The order of the fields is D gene, J gene, V gene, clone size, CDR3 DNA, CDR3 protein. The D gene is left open where the match is weak. Expanded clones are given a class, and other clones once, few, many or no size at all.

D: NA
J: TRBJ2-5
V: TRBV5-4
size: NA
DNA: TGTGCCAGCAGCTTGGCCGGGACTCCTAAAGAGACCCAGTACTTC
CDR3: CASSLAGTPKETQYF

D: TRBD2
J: TRBJ2-2
V: TRBV5-1
size: NA
DNA: TGCGCCAGCAGCAGACTAGCGGGAAACACCGGGGAGCTGTTTTTT
CDR3: CASSRLAGNTGELFF

D: TRBD2
J: TRBJ2-5
V: TRBV2
size: NA
DNA: TGTGCCACCCAAGCGGGAGTAGGAGAGACCCAGTACTTC
CDR3: CATQAGVGETQYF

D: TRBD2
J: TRBJ2-2
V: TRBV11-1
size: NA
DNA: TGTGCCAGCAGCTATATACCAACCGGGACTAGCGGGTCTGGGGAGCTGTTTTTT
CDR3: CASSYIPTGTSGSGELFF

D: TRBD2
J: TRBJ2-1
V: TRBV7-8
size: NA
DNA: TGTGCCAGCAGCTGGCTAGCGGGAGGGCCAGGTGAGCAGTTCTTC
CDR3: CASSWLAGGPGEQFF

D: NA
J: TRBJ2-6
V: TRBV2
size: once
DNA: TGTGCCAGCAGTGAAATGGCCTCTGGGGCCAACGTCCTGACTTTC
CDR3: CASSEMASGANVLTF

D: NA
J: TRBJ2-7
V: TRBV9
size: NA
DNA: TGTGCCAGCAGCACACCTCTAGGAAGGGCAGCCGGCTCCTACGAGCAGTACTTC
CDR3: CASSTPLGRAAGSYEQYF

D: NA
J: TRBJ2-1
V: TRBV10-3
size: once
DNA: TGTGCCATCGGACGATGGTCTCGCGGAGAAGACAATGAGCAGTTCTTC
CDR3: CAIGRWSRGEDNEQFF

D: NA
J: TRBJ2-1
V: TRBV14
size: NA
DNA: TGTGCCAGCAGCCAAGATTTTGGGGCGGGGAATTTTAGGTACAATGAGCAGTTCTTC
CDR3: CASSQDFGAGNFRYNEQFF

D: NA
J: TRBJ2-3
V: TRBV18
size: NA
DNA: TGTGCCAGCTCACCGCCACCGACTAGTACGGATACGCAGTATTTT
CDR3: CASSPPPTSTDTQYF

D: NA
J: TRBJ1-1
V: TRBV18
size: few
DNA: TGTGCCAGCTCACCCCGACCGATGAACACTGAAGCTTTCTTT
CDR3: CASSPRPMNTEAFF

D: NA
J: TRBJ2-5
V: TRBV5-4
size: NA
DNA: TGTGCCAGCAGCTTTTTACCGAGGGAGACCCAGTACTTC
CDR3: CASSFLPRETQYF

D: NA
J: TRBJ1-2
V: TRBV5-8
size: NA
DNA: TGTGCCAGCACCTGGGCCAGGAAGGGCTACACCTTC
CDR3: CASTWARKGYTF

D: TRBD1
J: TRBJ2-3
V: TRBV6-1
size: NA
DNA: TGTGCCAGCAGTCTTCCGGGACAGGTTACAGATACGCAGTATTTT
CDR3: CASSLPGQVTDTQYF

D: NA
J: TRBJ2-7
V: TRBV7-9
size: few
DNA: TGTGCCAGCAGCTTAGCCGGGGGCTACGAGCAGTACTTC
CDR3: CASSLAGGYEQYF

D: TRBD2
J: TRBJ2-1
V: TRBV7-3
size: NA
DNA: TGTGCCAGCAGTTATTTAGCGGGAGGGCCAGGCAATGAGCAGTTCTTC
CDR3: CASSYLAGGPGNEQFF

D: NA
J: TRBJ1-1
V: TRBV28
size: NA
DNA: TGTGCCAGCATGCGACAGGCGGCGATGAACACTGAAGCTTTCTTT
CDR3: CASMRQAAMNTEAFF

D: NA
J: TRBJ2-1
V: TRBV30
size: NA
DNA: TGTGCCTGGGGCCATGGACGGACTTATGGGGAGCAGTTCTTC
CDR3: CAWGHGRTYGEQFF

D: NA
J: TRBJ2-1
V: TRBV6-5
size: NA
DNA: TGTGCCAGCAGTGTCCCCGGGACGGCCTACAATGAGCAGTTCTTC
CDR3: CASSVPGTAYNEQFF

D: NA
J: TRBJ2-2
V: TRBV5-1
size: NA
DNA: TGCGCCAGCAGCTTGGACCAACCACCTTTGGGGGAGCTGTTTTTT
CDR3: CASSLDQPPLGELFF

D: NA
J: TRBJ2-1
V: TRBV19
size: NA
DNA: TGTGCCAGTAGCAACCGGGACTCCTACAATGAGCAGTTCTTC
CDR3: CASSNRDSYNEQFF

D: TRBD1
J: TRBJ2-7
V: TRBV28
size: NA
DNA: TGTGCCAGCAGATCCGGGACAGAGCTCTACGAGCAGTACTTC
CDR3: CASRSGTELYEQYF

D: NA
J: TRBJ1-2
V: TRBV28
size: NA
DNA: TGTGCCAGCAGTTTGGTGGGCCCGACCTATGGCTACACCTTC
CDR3: CASSLVGPTYGYTF

D: TRBD2
J: TRBJ2-6
V: TRBV5-1
size: NA
DNA: TGCGCCAGCAGCTGGGAGGGAACTGGGGCCAACGTCCTGACTTTC
CDR3: CASSWEGTGANVLTF

D: NA
J: TRBJ1-3
V: TRBV5-1
size: NA
DNA: TGCGCCAGCAGCTTGGCCGCAGGGTCTGGAAACACCATATATTTT
CDR3: CASSLAAGSGNTIYF

D: NA
J: TRBJ2-2
V: TRBV9
size: NA
DNA: TGTGCCAGCAGCGTTGGCGGGGGCAACACCGGGGAGCTGTTTTTT
CDR3: CASSVGGGNTGELFF

D: TRBD2
J: TRBJ2-7
V: TRBV7-3
size: NA
DNA: TGTGCCAGCAGCCCCGGGACTAGAGTCTCCTACGAGCAGTACTTC
CDR3: CASSPGTRVSYEQYF

D: NA
J: TRBJ1-4
V: TRBV27
size: NA
DNA: TGTGCCAGCAGTTTTATTGGGGGGAATGAAAAACTGTTTTTT
CDR3: CASSFIGGNEKLFF

D: TRBD2
J: TRBJ2-7
V: TRBV15
size: NA
DNA: TGTGCCACCAGCAGATCGGGGGGTGGGCGCGAGCAGTACTTC
CDR3: CATSRSGGGREQYF

D: NA
J: TRBJ2-1
V: TRBV7-3
size: once
DNA: TGTGCCAGCAGCTCGACGGGGGGCGTGCATGAGCAGTTCTTC
CDR3: CASSSTGGVHEQFF

D: NA
J: TRBJ1-1
V: TRBV18
size: NA
DNA: TGTGCCAGCTCACCACGGGGCGCGGGCAGGGACGGGACCACTGAAGCTTTCTTT
CDR3: CASSPRGAGRDGTTEAFF

D: NA
J: TRBJ1-2
V: TRBV4-1
size: NA
DNA: TGCGCCAGCAGCCAAGAAGCGGTTTGGACTAACTATGGCTACACCTTC
CDR3: CASSQEAVWTNYGYTF

D: TRBD2
J: TRBJ2-1
V: TRBV18
size: NA
DNA: TGTGCCAGCTCACCAACTAGACTAGCGGAAGACAATGAGCAGTTCTTC
CDR3: CASSPTRLAEDNEQFF

D: NA
J: TRBJ2-3
V: TRBV18
size: NA
DNA: TGTGCCAGCTCAGCCAGCACAGATACGCAGTATTTT
CDR3: CASSASTDTQYF

D: NA
J: TRBJ2-7
V: TRBV5-1
size: NA
DNA: TGCGCCAGCAGCTTGGTGGCCGGGGGCGAGCAGTACTTC
CDR3: CASSLVAGGEQYF

D: TRBD2
J: TRBJ2-7
V: TRBV7-2
size: NA
DNA: TGTGCCAGCAGCTTAGCCGGAGCGGGGAACTACGAGCAGTACTTC
CDR3: CASSLAGAGNYEQYF

D: NA
J: TRBJ2-1
V: TRBV7-2
size: NA
DNA: TGTGCCAGCTCACCCTCCCGTAGTAGGGTTGGAGAGCAGTTCTTC
CDR3: CASSPSRSRVGEQFF

D: NA
J: TRBJ2-3
V: TRBV5-6
size: NA
DNA: TGTGCCAGCAGCTTTGGTAGCAACACTGCCACAGATACGCAGTATTTT
CDR3: CASSFGSNTATDTQYF

D: TRBD1
J: TRBJ1-2
V: TRBV9
size: once
DNA: TGTGCCAGCAGTCAAGCCGAACGCGGGACAGGGAGCTACACCTTC
CDR3: CASSQAERGTGSYTF

D: TRBD1
J: TRBJ2-5
V: TRBV6-1
size: NA
DNA: TGTGCCAGTACGTCCTTGGGACAGCAACAAGAGACCCAGTACTTC
CDR3: CASTSLGQQQETQYF

D: NA
J: TRBJ2-6
V: TRBV7-2
size: NA
DNA: TGTGCCAGCAGCTTTATAGGGAGAGGGGCCAACGTCCTGACTTTC
CDR3: CASSFIGRGANVLTF